The TCR beta chain under discussion was sequenced for a study of Tregs in tolerant kidney transplant recipients. Findings of the study overall: The most relevant donor-specific Treg TCRbeta repertoire apparently came from expansion with activated donor B cells. The small number of patients limits these findings pending further validation.

CDR1 is SGHDN and CDR2 is FVKESK in the germline V gene. The CDR3 totals 16 residues. Trimming shortened V by 3 bases and J by 3 bases, and 16 bases separated the two germline ends. The nonmyeloablative bone marrow transplants came from related graft donors, with transient mixed chimerism. CD4+CD25+CD127- Tregs, CD4+CD25- non-Tregs, CD4 and CD8 cells were sorted. With respect to this clone: Its antigen is undetermined.

Assay used: immunoSEQ multiplex PCR; TCRdb lists only in-frame clones, some missing. The data hold approximately 82,000 clones, with 93% observed a single time. The sequence was obtained from a human patient who received a combined kidney and bone marrow transplant. Some T cells may be transferred from the graft donor. The chain has TRBV14 and TRBJ2-3, with D maybe TRBD2 (5 bases). Source: CD4+ T cells from blood (PBMCs), taken 12 months after the transplant. The CDR3 sequence is CASSHRSQRRTDTQYF. The CDR3, as DNA: TGTGCCAGCAGCCACCGGAGCCAAAGGAGGACAGATACGCAGTATTTT.